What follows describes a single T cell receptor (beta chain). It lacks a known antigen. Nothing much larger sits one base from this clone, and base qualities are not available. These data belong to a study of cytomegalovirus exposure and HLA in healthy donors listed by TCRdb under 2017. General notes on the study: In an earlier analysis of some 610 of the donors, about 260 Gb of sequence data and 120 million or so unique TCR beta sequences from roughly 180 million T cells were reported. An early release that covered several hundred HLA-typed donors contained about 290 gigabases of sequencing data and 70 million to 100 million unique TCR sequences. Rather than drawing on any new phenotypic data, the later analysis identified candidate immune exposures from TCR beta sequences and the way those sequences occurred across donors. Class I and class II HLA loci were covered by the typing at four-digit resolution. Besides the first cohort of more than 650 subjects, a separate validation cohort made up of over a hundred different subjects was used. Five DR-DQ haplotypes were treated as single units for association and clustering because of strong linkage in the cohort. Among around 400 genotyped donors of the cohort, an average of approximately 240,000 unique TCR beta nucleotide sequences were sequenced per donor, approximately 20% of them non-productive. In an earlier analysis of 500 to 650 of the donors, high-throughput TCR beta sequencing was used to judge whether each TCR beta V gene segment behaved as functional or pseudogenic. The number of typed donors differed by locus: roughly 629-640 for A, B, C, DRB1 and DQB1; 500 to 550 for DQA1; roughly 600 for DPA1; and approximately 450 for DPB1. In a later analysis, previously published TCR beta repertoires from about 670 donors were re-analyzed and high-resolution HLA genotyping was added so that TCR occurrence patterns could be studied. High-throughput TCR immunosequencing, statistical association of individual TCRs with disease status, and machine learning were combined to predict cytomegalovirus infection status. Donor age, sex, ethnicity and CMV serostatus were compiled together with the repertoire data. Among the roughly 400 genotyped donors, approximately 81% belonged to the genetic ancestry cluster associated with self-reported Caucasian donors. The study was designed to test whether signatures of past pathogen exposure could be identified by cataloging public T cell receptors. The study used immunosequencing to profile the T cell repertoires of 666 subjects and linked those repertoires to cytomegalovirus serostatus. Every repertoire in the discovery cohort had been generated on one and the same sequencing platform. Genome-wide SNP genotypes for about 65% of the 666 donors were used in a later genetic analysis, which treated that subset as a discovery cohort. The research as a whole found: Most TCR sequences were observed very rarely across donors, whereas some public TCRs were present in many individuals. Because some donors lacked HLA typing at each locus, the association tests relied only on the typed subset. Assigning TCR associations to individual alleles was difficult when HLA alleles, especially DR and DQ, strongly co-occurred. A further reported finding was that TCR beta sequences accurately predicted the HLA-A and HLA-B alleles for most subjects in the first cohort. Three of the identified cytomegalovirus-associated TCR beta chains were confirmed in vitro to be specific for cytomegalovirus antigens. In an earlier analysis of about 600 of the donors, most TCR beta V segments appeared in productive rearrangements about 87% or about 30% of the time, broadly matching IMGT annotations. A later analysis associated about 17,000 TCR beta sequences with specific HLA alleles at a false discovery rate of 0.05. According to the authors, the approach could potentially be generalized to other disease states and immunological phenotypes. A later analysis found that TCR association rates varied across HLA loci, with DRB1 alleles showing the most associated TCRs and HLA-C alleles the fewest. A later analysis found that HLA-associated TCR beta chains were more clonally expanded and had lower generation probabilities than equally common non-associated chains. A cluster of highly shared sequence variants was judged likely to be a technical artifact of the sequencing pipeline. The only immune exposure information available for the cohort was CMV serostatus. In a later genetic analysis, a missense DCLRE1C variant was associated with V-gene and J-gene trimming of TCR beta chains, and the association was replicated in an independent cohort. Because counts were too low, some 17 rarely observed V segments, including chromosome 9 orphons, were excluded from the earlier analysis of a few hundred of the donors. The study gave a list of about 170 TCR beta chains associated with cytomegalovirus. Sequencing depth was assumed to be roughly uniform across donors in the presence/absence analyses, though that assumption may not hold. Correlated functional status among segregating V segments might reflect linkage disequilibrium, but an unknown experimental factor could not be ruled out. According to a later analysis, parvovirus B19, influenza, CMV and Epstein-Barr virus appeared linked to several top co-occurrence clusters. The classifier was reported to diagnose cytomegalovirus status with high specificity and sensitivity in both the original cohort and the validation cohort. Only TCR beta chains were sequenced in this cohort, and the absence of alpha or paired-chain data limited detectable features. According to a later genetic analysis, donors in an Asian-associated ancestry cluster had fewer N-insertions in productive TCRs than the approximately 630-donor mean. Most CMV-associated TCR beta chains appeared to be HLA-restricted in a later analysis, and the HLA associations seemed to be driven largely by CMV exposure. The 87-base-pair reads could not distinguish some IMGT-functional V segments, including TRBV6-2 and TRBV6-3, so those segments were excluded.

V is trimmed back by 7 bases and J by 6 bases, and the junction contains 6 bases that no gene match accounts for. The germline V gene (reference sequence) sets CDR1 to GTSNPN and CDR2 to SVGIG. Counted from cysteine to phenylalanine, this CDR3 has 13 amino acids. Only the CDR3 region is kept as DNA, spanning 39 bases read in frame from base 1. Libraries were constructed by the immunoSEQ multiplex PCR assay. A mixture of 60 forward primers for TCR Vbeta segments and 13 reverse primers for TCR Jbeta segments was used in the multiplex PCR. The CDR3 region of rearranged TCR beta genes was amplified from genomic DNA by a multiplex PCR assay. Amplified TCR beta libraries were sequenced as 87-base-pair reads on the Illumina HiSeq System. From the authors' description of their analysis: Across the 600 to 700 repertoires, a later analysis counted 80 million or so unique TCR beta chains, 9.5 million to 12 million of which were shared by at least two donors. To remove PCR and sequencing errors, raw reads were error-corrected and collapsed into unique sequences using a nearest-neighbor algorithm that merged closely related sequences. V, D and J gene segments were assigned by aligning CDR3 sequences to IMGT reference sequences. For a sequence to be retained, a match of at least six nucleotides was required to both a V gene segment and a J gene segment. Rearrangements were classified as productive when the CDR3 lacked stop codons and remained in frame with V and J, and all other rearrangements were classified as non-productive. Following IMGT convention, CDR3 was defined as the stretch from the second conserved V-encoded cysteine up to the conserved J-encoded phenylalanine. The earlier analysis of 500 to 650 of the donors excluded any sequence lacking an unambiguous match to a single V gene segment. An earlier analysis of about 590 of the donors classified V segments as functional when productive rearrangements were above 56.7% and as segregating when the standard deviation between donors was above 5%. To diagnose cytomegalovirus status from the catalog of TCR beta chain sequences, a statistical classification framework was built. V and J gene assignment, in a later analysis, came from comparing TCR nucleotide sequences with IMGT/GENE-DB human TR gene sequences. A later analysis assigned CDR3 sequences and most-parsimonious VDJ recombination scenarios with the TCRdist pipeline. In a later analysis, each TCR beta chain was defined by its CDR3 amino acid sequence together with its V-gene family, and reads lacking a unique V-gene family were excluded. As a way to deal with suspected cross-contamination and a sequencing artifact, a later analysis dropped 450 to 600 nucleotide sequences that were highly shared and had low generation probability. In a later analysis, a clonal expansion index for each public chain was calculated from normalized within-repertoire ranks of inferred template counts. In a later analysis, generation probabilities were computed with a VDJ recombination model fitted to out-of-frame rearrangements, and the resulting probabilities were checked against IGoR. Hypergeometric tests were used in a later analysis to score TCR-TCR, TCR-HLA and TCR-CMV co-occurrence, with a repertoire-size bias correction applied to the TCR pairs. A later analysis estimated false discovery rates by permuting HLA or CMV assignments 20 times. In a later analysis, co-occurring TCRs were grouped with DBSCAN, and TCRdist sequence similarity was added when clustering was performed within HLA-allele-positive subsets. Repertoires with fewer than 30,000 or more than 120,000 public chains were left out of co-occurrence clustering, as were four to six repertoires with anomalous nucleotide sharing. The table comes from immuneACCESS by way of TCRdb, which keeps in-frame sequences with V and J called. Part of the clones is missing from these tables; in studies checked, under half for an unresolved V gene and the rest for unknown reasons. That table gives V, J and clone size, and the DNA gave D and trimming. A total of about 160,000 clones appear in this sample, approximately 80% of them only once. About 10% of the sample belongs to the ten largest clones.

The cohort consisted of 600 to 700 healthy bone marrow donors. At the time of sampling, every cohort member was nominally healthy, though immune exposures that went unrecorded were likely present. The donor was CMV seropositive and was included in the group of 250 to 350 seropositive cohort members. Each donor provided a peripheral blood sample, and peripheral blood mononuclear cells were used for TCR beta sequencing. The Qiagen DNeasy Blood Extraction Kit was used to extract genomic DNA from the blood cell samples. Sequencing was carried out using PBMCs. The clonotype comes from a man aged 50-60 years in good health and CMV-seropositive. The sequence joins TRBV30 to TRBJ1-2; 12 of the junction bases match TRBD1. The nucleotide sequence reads TGTGCCTCCCCGGGACAGGGGGCGGATGGCTACACCTTC. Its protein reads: CASPGQGADGYTF. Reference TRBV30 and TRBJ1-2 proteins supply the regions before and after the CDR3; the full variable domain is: SQTIHQWPATLVQPVGSPLSLECTVEGTSNPNLYWYRQAAGRGLQLLFYSVGIGQISSEVPQNLSASRPQDRQFILSSKKLLLSDSGFYLCASPGQGADGYTFGSGTRLTVV.